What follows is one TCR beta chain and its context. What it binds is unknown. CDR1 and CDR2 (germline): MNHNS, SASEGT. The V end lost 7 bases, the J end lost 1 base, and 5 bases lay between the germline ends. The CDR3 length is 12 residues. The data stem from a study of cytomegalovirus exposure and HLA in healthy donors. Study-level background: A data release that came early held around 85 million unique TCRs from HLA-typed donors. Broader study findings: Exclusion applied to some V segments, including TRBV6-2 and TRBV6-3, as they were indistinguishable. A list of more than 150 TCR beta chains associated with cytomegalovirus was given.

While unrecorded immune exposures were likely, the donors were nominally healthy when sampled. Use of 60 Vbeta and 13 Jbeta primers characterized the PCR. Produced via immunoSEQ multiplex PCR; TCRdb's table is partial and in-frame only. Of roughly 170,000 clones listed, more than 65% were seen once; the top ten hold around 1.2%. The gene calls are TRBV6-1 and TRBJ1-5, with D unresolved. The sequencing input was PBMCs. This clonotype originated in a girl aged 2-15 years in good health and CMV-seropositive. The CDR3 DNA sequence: TGTGCCAGCACGTTAAGCAATCAGCCCCAGCATTTT. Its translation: CASTLSNQPQHF.